This TCR beta chain is from a study of human T cells and chemical hapten exposure. About the study: Patients were given diphenylcyclopropenone on the scalp weekly across the roughly 25-week study. Alopecia universalis, totalis or areata was present in patients who were mostly female.

Study-level points and caveats: TCRs exceeding 1 in 1000 frequency stayed unchanged with DPC sensitization.

TCRdb re-analysed the RACE reads in MiXCR, keeping a single row per CDR3 protein. The sample lists around 340,000 distinct CDR3 sequences; 6% to 8.5% were seen once. This clonotype has at least ten counts. Its antigen remains unknown. CDR1 MNHEY and CDR2 SVGEGT come from the germline V gene. This CDR3 has 11 amino acids. Trimming took off 4 bases at V and 5 bases at J, with 5 bases between the two ends. Specified time point: patch test 1, 2 weeks after DPC sensitization. As to treatment: therapeutic diphenylcyclopropenone sensitization with weekly scalp DPC. Alopecia patients deemed DPC-suitable, aged 18 to 70, excluding pregnancy.

The TCR originated in a woman between 18 and 30 years old with alopecia areata. Some clones in this sample may be carry-over from other donors' samples. J is TRBJ2-5 and V is TRBV6-2 or TRBV6-3; D possibly matches TRBD1 or TRBD2 (5 bases each). The sequencing here drew on whole blood, taken in connection with sensitization to the hapten diphenylcyclopropenone (DPC). The CDR3, as DNA: TGTGCCAGCAGTTGGGGGGAGACCCAGTACTTC. It yields the protein CASSWGETQYF.